This passage covers 9 T cell receptor beta chains from one sample sequenced in a study of cytomegalovirus exposure and HLA in healthy donors. Primers for the PCR totalled 60 Vbeta and 13 Jbeta. Here immunoSEQ multiplex PCR was the method, and the copy in TCRdb shows in-frame clones only, minus some. Of about 300,000 clones listed, 80% to 90% are singletons. Material for sequencing was PBMCs. The source of these receptors is a man in his forties in good health and CMV-seropositive.

The rearrangement links TRBV5-1 to TRBJ2-2, with 9 bases lining up with TRBD1. V shed 4 bases, J shed 6 bases, and the junction held 4 bases outside the gene matches. The CDR3 is 14 amino acids. Germline loops: CDR1 SGHRS, CDR2 YFSETQ. The DNA of the CDR3 is TGCGCCAGCAGCATACAGGGGGCCCCCGGGGAGCTGTTTTTT. Its translation: CASSIQGAPGELFF.

To note about this clone: A read error may account for a junction end that differs from germline. The rearrangement uses TRBV7-7 and TRBJ2-1, with D perhaps TRBD1 (6 bases). In germline, CDR1 is SSHAT, CDR2 FNYEAQ (reference sequence). The CDR3 has 13 residues. The CDR3 DNA follows: TGTGCTAGCAGCCCGGGACAAGGACGTGAGCAGTTCTTC. The encoded protein is CASSPGQGREQFF.

V and J are TRBV9 and TRBJ2-2; maybe TRBD1 (5 bases). This CDR3 spans 13 amino acids. With 6 bases removed from V and 2 bases from J, the gap between germline ends came to 8 bases. Germline V CDR1 and CDR2: SGDLS, YYNGEE. The CDR3 protein is CASTGINTGELFF. In DNA, the CDR3 is TGTGCCAGCACAGGGATTAACACCGGGGAGCTGTTTTTT.

The J gene is TRBJ2-1, the V gene TRBV2; TRBD2 matches at 7 bases. This CDR3 region has 13 residues. In germline, CDR1 is SNHLY, CDR2 FYNNEI. J lost 7 bases, V lost 6 bases, and 6 bases had no gene match. In DNA form, the CDR3 reads TGTGCCAGCAGGGAAACTAGCGTGAATGAGCAGTTCTTC. This gives the protein CASRETSVNEQFF.

This rearrangement joins TRBV28 to TRBJ1-4; no firm D call. CDR1 is MDHEN and CDR2 is SYDVKM in the germline V gene. The CDR3 totals 14 residues. Trimming cost V 7 bases and J 8 bases, with 17 bases left between them. Here the CDR3 DNA reads TGTGCCAGCATTGAGAGCGCGTCGGGAGAAAAACTGTTTTTT. Protein sequence: CASIESASGEKLFF.

The rearrangement uses TRBV27 and TRBJ2-2, with D tentatively TRBD1 (6 bases). Germline CDR1 and CDR2: MNHEY and SMNVEV (reference sequence). V lost 10 bases, J lost 4 bases, and 16 bases lay in between. This CDR3 spans 14 amino acids. The CDR3 bases are TGTGCCACCCACCCAGACAGGCCCACCGGGGAGCTGTTTTTT. Amino acid sequence: CATHPDRPTGELFF.

The chain has TRBV28 and TRBJ2-3; no clear D gene. V lost 5 bases and J 2 bases, leaving 14 bases between the germline ends. The CDR3 is 15 amino acids. Looked up from germline, CDR1 is MDHEN and CDR2 is SYDVKM. The CDR3: CASSPDTLPTDTQYF. CDR3 in DNA: TGTGCCAGCAGTCCCGACACACTCCCCACAGATACGCAGTATTTT.

This chain uses TRBV19 with TRBJ1-1; 10 positions agree with TRBD1. Germline V gene sequence: CDR1 LNHDA, CDR2 SQIVND (reference sequence). The length of the CDR3 is 12 residues. J gave up 12 bases and V 6 bases, and 7 bases lay outside the gene matches. CDR3 bases: TGTGCCAGTAGACCGGGACAGGGGACGTCTTTCTTT. Encoded protein: CASRPGQGTSFF.

The rearrangement links TRBV7-3 to TRBJ2-5; tentatively, D is TRBD2 (6 bases). Trimming cost V 1 base and J 1 base, with 13 bases left between them. This CDR3 region has 16 residues. Per the germline V gene, CDR1 is SGHTA and CDR2 is FQGTGA. The CDR3 here is CASSLNRAGSQETQYF. CDR3 DNA sequence: TGTGCCAGCAGCTTAAATCGAGCGGGTAGCCAAGAGACCCAGTACTTC.